This TCR beta chain derives from a study of blood T cell repertoires in COVID-19. Whole-study context: T cells, B-cell-depleted T cells, or PBMCs provided the cDNA or gDNA that served as material.

The V gene's germline CDR1 is KGHSH and CDR2 LQKENI. V was clipped by 1 base and J by 2 bases, with 11 bases between them. The CDR3 is 15 amino acids. Measured with immunoSEQ multiplex PCR; TCRdb has only the in-frame clones, and not every one. The profile shows just over 150,000 clones, about nine tenths of them singletons. This clonotype was sampled from a woman in her 70s with acute or convalescent COVID-19. The chain recombines TRBV18 with TRBJ1-2; possible D gene TRBD1, 5 bases. Sample: peripheral blood. In nucleotides, the CDR3 is TGTGCCAGCTCACCACTTTCGACAGAAAACTATGGCTACACCTTC. This translates into CASSPLSTENYGYTF.